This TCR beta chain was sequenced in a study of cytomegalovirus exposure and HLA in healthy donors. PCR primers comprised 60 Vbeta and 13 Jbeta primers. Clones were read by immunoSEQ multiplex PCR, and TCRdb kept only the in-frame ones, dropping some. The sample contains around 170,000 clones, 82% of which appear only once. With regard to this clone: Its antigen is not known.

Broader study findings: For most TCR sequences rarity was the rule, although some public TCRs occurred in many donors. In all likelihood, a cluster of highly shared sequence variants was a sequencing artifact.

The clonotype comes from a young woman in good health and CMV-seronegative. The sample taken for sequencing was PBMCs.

CDR3 nucleotide sequence: TGTGCCAGTTCCGGGACAGGCCCGGGGGACACTGAAGCTTTCTTT. Its translation: CASSGTGPGDTEAFF. The chain joins TRBV28 to TRBJ1-1; 8 bases match TRBD1. The CDR3 totals 15 residues. Trimming at V came to 9 bases and at J to 3 bases, leaving 12 bases not matched to a gene. Germline V gives CDR1 MDHEN, CDR2 SYDVKM.